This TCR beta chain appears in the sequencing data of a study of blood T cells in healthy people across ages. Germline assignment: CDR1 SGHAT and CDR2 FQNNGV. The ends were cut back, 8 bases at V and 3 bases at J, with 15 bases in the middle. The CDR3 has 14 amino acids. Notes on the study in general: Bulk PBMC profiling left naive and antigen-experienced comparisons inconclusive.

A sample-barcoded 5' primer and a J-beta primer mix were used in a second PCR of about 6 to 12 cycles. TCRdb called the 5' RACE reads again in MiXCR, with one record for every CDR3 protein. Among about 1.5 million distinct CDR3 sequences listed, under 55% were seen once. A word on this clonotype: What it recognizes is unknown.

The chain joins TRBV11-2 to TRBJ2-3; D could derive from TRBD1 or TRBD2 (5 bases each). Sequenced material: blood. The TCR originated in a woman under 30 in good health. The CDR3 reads CASVLSWGTDTQYF. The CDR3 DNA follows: TGTGCCAGCGTTTTATCGTGGGGGACAGATACGCAGTATTTT. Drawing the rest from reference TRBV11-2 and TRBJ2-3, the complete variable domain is EAGVAQSPRYKIIEKRQSVAFWCNPISGHATLYWYQQILGQGPKLLIQFQNNGVVDDSQLPKDRFSAERLKGVDSTLKIQPAKLEDSAVYLCASVLSWGTDTQYFGPGTRLTVL.